The present TCR beta chain was sequenced within a study of post-analysis software for immune sequencing data. Study-wide results and limits: The five TRBV segments detected at higher frequency in patients than in controls included TRBV5-6, TRBV5-1 and TRBV20-1.

As concerns this clonotype: Its antigen is undetermined.

From germline, CDR1 is SGHTA and CDR2 FQGTGA. This CDR3 is 17 amino acids long. J gave up 4 bases and V 1 base, and 9 bases lay outside the gene matches. cDNA libraries of TCR beta carried unique molecular identifiers. TCRdb fed the PCR reads into MiXCR, producing one record per CDR3 protein. The sample holds roughly 670,000 distinct CDR3 sequences, 59% seen once. This clonotype was obtained from a girl aged 2 to 9 with multiple sclerosis. Sequencing used blood. The chain couples TRBV7-3 to TRBJ2-5; 10 positions agree with TRBD2. The CDR3 region is CASSLSPSGRASETQYF. The CDR3 nucleotides are TGTGCCAGCAGCTTAAGCCCCAGCGGGAGGGCCTCAGAGACCCAGTACTTC. Full variable domain (missing parts from reference TRBV7-3 and TRBJ2-5): GAGVSQTPSNKVTEKGKYVELRCDPISGHTALYWYRQSLGQGPEFLIYFQGTGAADDSGLPNDRFFAVRPEGSVSTLKIQRTERGDSAVYLCASSLSPSGRASETQYFGPGTRLLVL.